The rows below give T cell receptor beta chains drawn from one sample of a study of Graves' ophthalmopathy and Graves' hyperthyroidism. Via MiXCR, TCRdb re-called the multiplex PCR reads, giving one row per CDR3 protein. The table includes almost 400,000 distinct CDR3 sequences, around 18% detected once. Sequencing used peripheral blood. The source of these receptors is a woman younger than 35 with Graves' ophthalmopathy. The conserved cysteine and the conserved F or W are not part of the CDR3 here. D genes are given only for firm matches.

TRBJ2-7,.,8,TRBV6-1,ASSEGALG
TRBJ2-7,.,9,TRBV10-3,AIKDRYEQY
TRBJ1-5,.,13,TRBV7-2,ASSSRQDSNQPQH
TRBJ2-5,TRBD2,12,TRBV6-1,ASRRGSGRETQY
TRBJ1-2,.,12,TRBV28,ASTLGGLFYGYT
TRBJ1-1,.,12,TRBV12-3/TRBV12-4,ASSFHSLNTEAF
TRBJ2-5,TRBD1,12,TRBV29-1,SVETVTGYETQY
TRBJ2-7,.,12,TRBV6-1,ASTQGVGTYEQY
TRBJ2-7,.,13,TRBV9,ASSVGSGEVYEQY
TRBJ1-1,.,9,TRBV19,ASRAWAEAF
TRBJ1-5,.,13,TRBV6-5,ASSFGGRTYESQH
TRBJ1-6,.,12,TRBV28,ASIGRTVHSPLH
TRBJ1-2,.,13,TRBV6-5,ASSYGTGFNYGYT
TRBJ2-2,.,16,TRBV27,ASSLLGGAGRNTGELF
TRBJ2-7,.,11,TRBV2,ASSGFQGYEQY
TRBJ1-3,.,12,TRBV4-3,ASSLTGPGNTIY
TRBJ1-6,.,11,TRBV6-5,ASSQGQGSPLH
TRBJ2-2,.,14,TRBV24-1,ATSDSGTKNTGELF
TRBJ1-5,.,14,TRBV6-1,ASSPRSLDSNQPQH
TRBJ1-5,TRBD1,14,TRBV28,ASSLRFTGVDQPQH
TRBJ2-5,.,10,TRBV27,ASSSGEKTQY
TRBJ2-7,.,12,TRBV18,ASSPSVGLGEQY
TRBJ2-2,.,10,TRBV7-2,ASSSPTTVLF
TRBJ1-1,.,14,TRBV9,ASSVGAGVDNTEAF
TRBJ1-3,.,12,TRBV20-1,SAILRRAGNTIY
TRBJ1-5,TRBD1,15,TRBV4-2,ASSQDEGTGGYQPQH
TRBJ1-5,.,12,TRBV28,ASSLGTWEEPQH
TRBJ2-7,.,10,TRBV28,ASNSPLGEQY
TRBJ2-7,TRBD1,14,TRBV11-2,ASRPARGTGLHEQY
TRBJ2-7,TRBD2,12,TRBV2,ASSELGGTYEQY
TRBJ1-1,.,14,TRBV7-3,ASSLGGWGSDTEAF
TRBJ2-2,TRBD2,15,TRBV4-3,ASSDYFGGAGVGELF
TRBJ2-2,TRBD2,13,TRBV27,ASSLAGGVPGELF
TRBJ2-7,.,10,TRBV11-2,ASSLDGREQY
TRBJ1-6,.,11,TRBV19,ASSPQGDSPLH
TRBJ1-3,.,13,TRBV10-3,AIRKGHQIGNTIY
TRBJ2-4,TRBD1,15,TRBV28,ASRLPHPQGVKNIQY
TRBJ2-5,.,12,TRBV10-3,AIRSGELGETQY
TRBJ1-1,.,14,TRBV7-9,ASSLGPRGSHTEAF
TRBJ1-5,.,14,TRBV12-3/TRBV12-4,ASSPRGDSSNQPQH